This entry concerns a single T cell receptor beta chain. TCRdb called the 5' RACE reads again in MiXCR, with one record for every CDR3 protein. In the table there are under 600,000 distinct CDR3 sequences, less than 25% of which are singletons. Germline lookup yields CDR1 LNHDA and CDR2 SQIVND (reference sequence). The V end lost 8 bases, the J end lost 7 bases, and 18 bases lay between the germline ends. CDR3 length: 14 amino acids. This sample was taken from a study of T-cell memory formation after mild COVID-19. The sequencing input was PBMCs or a T cell subset sorted from them (not recorded which). The receptor was derived from an adult woman who had mild COVID-19 (a few samples of this study predate the infection). Cell type and time point are not known. The V gene is TRBV19, the J gene TRBJ1-5, with D perhaps TRBD1 (5 bases). CDR3 nucleotide sequence: TGTGCCAGTCGTCTCGGGGCAGCGGGGCAGCCCCAGCATTTT. It translates to CASRLGAAGQPQHF.